This TCR beta chain was sequenced in a study of blood T cell repertoires in COVID-19 (dated by TCRdb to 2019 to 2021). Turning to the overall study: Collaborator samples came from the United States, Italy and Spain and covered acute and convalescent phases of COVID-19. Samples were obtained from the ongoing ImmuneRACE study (first 160 participants) and from about 1,300 subjects provided by 6 global collaborators. A freely available public database, intended as a resource for researchers studying the immune response to SARS-CoV-2, is where the repertoires were released. The sample metadata nearly always contained a de-identified subject ID, COVID-19 status, age in years and sex. Where available, HLA class I and class II types were obtained from metadata supplied by the sample provider rather than from assay-based typing. Deeply sampled blood TCRbeta repertoires from subjects exposed to, actively infected with, or recovered from COVID-19 were included in the dataset. The material from the prospective study consisted of cDNA or gDNA derived from T cells, B-cell-depleted T cells, or PBMCs.

The immunoSEQ Assay, a bias-controlled multiplex PCR, was used to amplify TCRbeta CDR3 regions from genomic DNA. The original pipeline was this. Nucleated cell counts per sample were estimated from amplification of reference gene primers within the assay. To quantify the absolute abundance of each unique TCRbeta CDR3 rearrangement, sequence reads were collapsed and filtered. For each sample, productive Simpson clonality was calculated by taking the square root of Simpson's diversity index across productive rearrangements. Drawn from immuneACCESS, this table holds only the in-frame rearrangements with V and J called that TCRdb kept. Clones are partly lost; checked studies trace under half to an unresolved V gene and leave the rest unexplained. The V and J calls and the clone size are those of that table, but D and trimming were determined from the DNA. For this sample the table gives approximately 250,000 clones, of which 75% to 90% were detected only once. Over 4% of the sample goes to the ten largest clones.

The germline ends are 17 bases apart after V is trimmed by 5 bases and J by 3 bases. CDR1 and CDR2, per the germline V gene, are SGHRS and YFSETQ. The CDR3 runs 16 residues from the cysteine to the phenylalanine. Just CDR3 DNA is preserved here, 48 bases in frame from base 1. What the research found in general, with its limitations: The amount of clinical and demographic metadata varied by source and participant and was provided uncurated.

Participants in the prospective study were aged roughly 18 to 90 years, lived in 20 to 30 United States geographic areas, and enrolled through a virtual design. In the prospective study, participants were assigned to cohorts based on the clinical history participants reported in a screening survey and a study questionnaire. ImmuneRACE Cohort 3 recovered participants were defined by two consecutive negative NP/OP PCR tests, healthcare professional clearance, or symptom resolution. In the prospective study, mobile phlebotomists collected whole blood, serum and a nasopharyngeal or oropharyngeal swab from each participant. Over a roughly 2-month period, participants in the prospective study had the option of providing additional blood draws and questionnaires. Before DNA extraction, prospective study blood samples were shipped either frozen or at room temperature. Remarks on this clone: Its antigen remains undetermined. The sample holds no much larger clone one base away, and base qualities are not on file.

This clonotype was sampled from a woman aged 25-40 years who had recovered from COVID-19. Recombination connected TRBV5-1 to TRBJ1-4; TRBD1 could be the D gene, as 6 bases match. Sequenced sample: PBMCs or T cells enriched from blood (not recorded which). The encoded CDR3 is CASSREGDMSNEKLFF. The nucleotide sequence reads as follows: TGCGCCAGCAGTCGTGAGGGGGACATGTCTAATGAAAAACTGTTTTTT.